This is a list of T cell receptor beta chains from one sample in a study of blood T cells in healthy people across ages. TCRdb redid the calling of the 5' RACE reads with MiXCR, one entry per CDR3 protein. The sample has approximately 2,000,000 distinct CDR3 sequences, roughly two fifths seen once. The sample consisted of blood. The receptor source for this set is a human donor in good health. Both conserved end residues are part of each CDR3. A D gene is named only where the DNA matches it firmly. A clone size is listed for some rows: how often the clone was seen (once, few, many), or a class if it is expanded.

>NA|NA|13|TRBJ2-3|TRBV24-1
TGTGCCACCAGTGGGGTACTCACAGATACGCAGTATTTT
CATSGVLTDTQYF
>TRBD1|once|15|TRBJ2-7|TRBV4-1
TGCGCCAGCAGCCACGAGGCGACAGGGGCCTACGAGCAGTACTTC
CASSHEATGAYEQYF
>NA|few|15|TRBJ2-7|TRBV5-1
TGCGCCAGCAGCTTGGCGGCAGGGATCCCCTACGAGCAGTACTTC
CASSLAAGIPYEQYF
>NA|few|14|TRBJ2-7|TRBV4-2
TGTGCCAGCAGCAGCCGGGACTCCGCCTACGAGCAGTACTTC
CASSSRDSAYEQYF
>NA|few|11|TRBJ2-5|TRBV7-2
TGTGCCGGCAGTTTAGCGGAGACCCAGTACTTC
CAGSLAETQYF
>NA|few|18|TRBJ2-4|TRBV4-1
TGCGCCAGCAGCCAGCCAGCCAATTTCAAAATAGCCAAAAACATTCAGTACTTC
CASSQPANFKIAKNIQYF
>NA|few|15|TRBJ1-2|TRBV10-3
TGTGCCATCAGTGATGAGGGGTCCTACAACTATGGCTACACCTTC
CAISDEGSYNYGYTF
>TRBD2|NA|17|TRBJ2-4|TRBV4-1
TGCGCCAGCAGCCACACTAGCGGGGGGCTTTTGCTTGACATTCAGTACTTC
CASSHTSGGLLLDIQYF
>TRBD1|few|13|TRBJ1-2|TRBV10-3
TGTGCCATCAGTGCTCCAGGGGGGGATGGCTACACCTTC
CAISAPGGDGYTF
>NA|NA|16|TRBJ1-2|TRBV7-2
TGTGCCAGCAGCTTAGGACTTCGAGGGGGATACTATGGCTACACCTTC
CASSLGLRGGYYGYTF
>TRBD2|NA|13|TRBJ2-7|TRBV29-1
TGCAGCGTTGAAGAAGCGGGGCTAAACGAGCAGTACTTC
CSVEEAGLNEQYF
>NA|NA|15|TRBJ2-6|TRBV5-1
TGCGCCAGCAGTGCGGACAACTCTGGGGCCAACGTCCTGACTTTC
CASSADNSGANVLTF
>TRBD2|few|15|TRBJ2-5|TRBV3-1
TGTGCCAGCAGCCAAGCAGCGGGGGGTACAGAGACCCAGTACTTC
CASSQAAGGTETQYF
>NA|NA|15|TRBJ1-4|TRBV28
TGTGCCAGCAGTTTACCGCTCAACCGACGGGAAAAACTGTTTTTT
CASSLPLNRREKLFF
>TRBD1|NA|16|TRBJ1-2|TRBV6-5
TGTGCCAGTGGCCCTAAGGGGACAGGAGCTAACTATGGCTACACCTTC
CASGPKGTGANYGYTF
>NA|NA|16|TRBJ1-5|TRBV12-3/TRBV12-4
TGTGCCAGCAGTTCACTCGGTAAGGGCCCCCTCGGGCCCCAGCATTTT
CASSSLGKGPLGPQHF
>NA|few|16|TRBJ2-7|TRBV4-3
TGCGCCAGCAGCCAAGATCTAGGCTACCTAAACCACGAGCAGTACTTC
CASSQDLGYLNHEQYF
>NA|few|13|TRBJ2-1|TRBV29-1
TGCACCGGGGCTGGCGGGGATTACAATGAGCAGTTCTTC
CTGAGGDYNEQFF
>NA|NA|13|TRBJ1-5|TRBV20-1
TGCAGTGCTAGAGATGGGGTTTATCAGCCCCAGCATTTT
CSARDGVYQPQHF
>NA|NA|14|TRBJ2-1|TRBV20-1
TGCAGTGCTATTCGGGGGACATCCTACAATGAGCAGTTCTTC
CSAIRGTSYNEQFF
>NA|few|12|TRBJ1-2|TRBV7-9
TGTGCCAGCAGTTACGACACCTATGGCTACACCTTC
CASSYDTYGYTF
>NA|few|17|TRBJ2-5|TRBV4-2
TGTGCCAGCAGCCAAGAGCCAGGGGGGGGTTTTCTTGAGACCCAGTACTTC
CASSQEPGGGFLETQYF
>NA|NA|14|TRBJ2-5|TRBV11-2
TGTGCCAGCAGCTTTTATAGACCACAAGAGACCCAGTACTTC
CASSFYRPQETQYF
>TRBD1|NA|15|TRBJ1-2|TRBV5-1
TGCGCCAGCAGCTTGGGCCGGGACAGGGACTATGGCTACACCTTC
CASSLGRDRDYGYTF
>TRBD2|NA|14|TRBJ2-7|TRBV28
TGTGCCAGCAGCCACCCCCGGGGGGCCTACGAGCAGTACTTC
CASSHPRGAYEQYF
>TRBD2|NA|16|TRBJ2-3|TRBV28
TGTGCCAGCGCTCAGCCGCGGGGGGTGTCCACAGATACGCAGTATTTT
CASAQPRGVSTDTQYF
>NA|NA|12|TRBJ1-2|TRBV20-1
TGCAGTGCTCCGGGGTCGGCCGGTGGCTACACCTTC
CSAPGSAGGYTF
>TRBD1|few|15|TRBJ2-7|TRBV7-9
TGTGCCAGCAGCTTAGGGGACAGGGCGATCTACGAGCAGTACTTC
CASSLGDRAIYEQYF
>NA|NA|15|TRBJ2-3|TRBV7-9
TGTGCCAGCAGCTTGGTGCAGGGGATGGCAGATACGCAGTATTTT
CASSLVQGMADTQYF
>NA|NA|12|TRBJ2-4|TRBV5-1
TGCGCCAGCAGCTCGAGACAGGATGAGCAGTACTTC
CASSSRQDEQYF
>TRBD1|few|16|TRBJ2-5|TRBV24-1
TGTGCCACCAGTGACCCTGGGACAGGGCTACAAGAGACCCAGTACTTC
CATSDPGTGLQETQYF
>NA|NA|14|TRBJ2-5|TRBV7-7
TGTGCCAGCAGCTTAGGTCCGGGAACCTACGAGCGGTACTTC
CASSLGPGTYERYF
>NA|once|12|TRBJ2-1|TRBV2
TGTGCCAGCAGTACAGGGTGGGATGAGCAGTTCTTC
CASSTGWDEQFF
>NA|NA|16|TRBJ2-2|TRBV6-5
TGTGCCAGCAGTTACTCGTACGGGGAGCCTACCGGGGAGCTGTTTTTT
CASSYSYGEPTGELFF
>NA|few|14|TRBJ1-5|TRBV12-3/TRBV12-4
TGTGCCAGCAGTTTTGGGGGGTCTGGTCAGCCCCAGCATTTT
CASSFGGSGQPQHF
>NA|few|14|TRBJ2-4|TRBV10-3
TGTGCCATACGTCGAGGAGAAGGGGATGACATTCAGTACTTC
CAIRRGEGDDIQYF
>NA|few|15|TRBJ2-3|TRBV18
TGTGCCAGCTCACCATTGAATAGCGCAACAGATACGCAGTATTTT
CASSPLNSATDTQYF
>NA|NA|13|TRBJ2-1|TRBV6-1
TGTGCCAGCAGCCGGACGGACAGCCCAGCATGGTTCTTC
CASSRTDSPAWFF
>NA|NA|14|TRBJ2-5|TRBV7-9
TGTGCCAGCAGCCCGAGGACGGGGGTGAAGACCCAGTACTTC
CASSPRTGVKTQYF
>TRBD1|NA|15|TRBJ1-2|TRBV28
TGTGCCAGCAGTCCCTTCCCGGGACAGGACTATGGCTACACCTTC
CASSPFPGQDYGYTF
>TRBD1|few|14|TRBJ2-5|TRBV7-9
TGTGCCAGCAGCTTAGAAGGGGGCGCAGAGACCCAGTACTTC
CASSLEGGAETQYF
>NA|NA|14|TRBJ2-5|TRBV4-3
TGCGCCAGCAGCCAAGAGGGGTTCCAAGAGACCCAGTACTTC
CASSQEGFQETQYF
>NA|NA|14|TRBJ2-7|TRBV15
TGTGCCACCAGCAGAGACGCAGGGAACCACGAGCAGTACTTC
CATSRDAGNHEQYF
>TRBD1|NA|15|TRBJ2-1|TRBV6-6
TGTGCCAGCAGCCAGGACAGGGGGCCGGTCAATGAGCAGTTCTTC
CASSQDRGPVNEQFF
>NA|NA|14|TRBJ2-1|TRBV29-1
TGCAGCGTTGACCCTCCGGGGAAGGTCGATGAGCAGTTCTTC
CSVDPPGKVDEQFF
>NA|few|16|TRBJ1-6|TRBV7-2
TGTGCCAGCAGCTTAGTCCGGACCTCCTATAATTCACCCCTCCACTTT
CASSLVRTSYNSPLHF
>TRBD1|NA|15|TRBJ1-5|TRBV2
TGTGCCAGCAGTCGCCGGGACAGAGGCTTTCAGCCCCAGCATTTT
CASSRRDRGFQPQHF
>TRBD2|NA|12|TRBJ2-1|TRBV7-2
TGTGCCAGCAGCCGGGGGAGGGTTGAGCAGTTCTTC
CASSRGRVEQFF
>TRBD1|once|15|TRBJ1-6|TRBV15
TGCGCCACCAGCATTCTCAGACAGGGTCGGGGTCCCCTCCACTTT
CATSILRQGRGPLHF
>NA|NA|14|TRBJ2-6|TRBV11-1
TGTGCCAGCAGACGGTTCTCTGGGGCCAACGTCCTGACTTTC
CASRRFSGANVLTF
>TRBD1|few|14|TRBJ2-1|TRBV10-2
TGCGCCAGCACTACGGGACAGGAATACAATGAGCAGTTCTTC
CASTTGQEYNEQFF
>NA|few|15|TRBJ1-2|TRBV7-9
TGTGCCAGCAGCTTATCGGGTCAGCTCGTTCTTGGCTACACCTTC
CASSLSGQLVLGYTF
>NA|NA|15|TRBJ1-2|TRBV27
TGTGCCAGCAGTTTGGTAGGGGGGAGCTGCTATGGCTACACCTTC
CASSLVGGSCYGYTF
>TRBD2|NA|14|TRBJ2-3|TRBV7-9
TGTGCCAGCAGCCCGGGACTAGTTGGAGATACGCAGTATTTT
CASSPGLVGDTQYF